This note documents a single T cell receptor beta chain sequence. Antigen: not known. From germline, CDR1 is SGDLS and CDR2 YYNGEE. Trimming took 0 bases from V and 12 from J; bases not matched to a gene: 14. The CDR3 is 16 residues long. These data are taken from a study of T cells in Graves' hyperthyroidism and ophthalmopathy. Study findings and constraints: The authors' 13 V-J model separated ophthalmopathy from stable hyperthyroidism.

Ophthalmopathy cases met thresholds of Clinical Activity Score at least 3, NOSPECS grade at least 4 and duration under 3 months. The PBMCs had their origin in more than 9.5 ml of fresh peripheral blood. TCR beta CDR3 sequences were amplified from RNA transcripts. The primer set for the first-round RT-PCR of the TCR CDR3 was HTBI. TCRdb re-analysed the multiplex PCR reads in MiXCR, keeping a single row per CDR3 protein. The sample has around 540,000 distinct CDR3 sequences, about 16% seen once. The gene calls are TRBV9 and TRBJ2-1, with TRBD2 matching 8 bases. Specimen: blood. This receptor was taken from a woman aged 25 to 45 with Graves' ophthalmopathy. The CDR3 is CASSVEGSGMGEGQFF. Here the CDR3 DNA reads TGTGCCAGCAGCGTAGAGGGTAGCGGGATGGGGGAGGGGCAGTTCTTC. Supplemented by reference TRBV9 and TRBJ2-1, the full variable domain reads DSGVTQTPKHLITATGQRVTLRCSPRSGDLSVYWYQQSLDQGLQFLIQYYNGEERAKGNILERFSAQQFPDLHSELNLSSLELGDSALYFCASSVEGSGMGEGQFFGPGTRLTVL.